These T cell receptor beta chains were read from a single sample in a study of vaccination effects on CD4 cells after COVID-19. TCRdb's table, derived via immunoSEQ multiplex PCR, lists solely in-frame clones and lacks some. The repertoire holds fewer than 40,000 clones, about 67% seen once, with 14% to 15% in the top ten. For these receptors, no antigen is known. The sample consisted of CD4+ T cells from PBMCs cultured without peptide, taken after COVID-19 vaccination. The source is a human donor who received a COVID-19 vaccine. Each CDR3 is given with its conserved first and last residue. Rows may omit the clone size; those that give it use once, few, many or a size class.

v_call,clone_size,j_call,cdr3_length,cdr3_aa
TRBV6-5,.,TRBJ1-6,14,CASSYSTYNSPLHF
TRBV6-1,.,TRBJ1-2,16,CASSEAHWGLNYGYTF
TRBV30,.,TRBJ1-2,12,CASIRTKDGYTF
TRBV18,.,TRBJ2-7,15,CASSPDVREAYEQYF
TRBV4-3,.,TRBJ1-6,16,CASSQDRGSYNSPLHF
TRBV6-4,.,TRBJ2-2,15,CASSDFGGTTGELFF
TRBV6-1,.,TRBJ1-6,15,CASSETPRGLSALHF
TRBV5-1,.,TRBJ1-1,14,CASRRGQQNTEAFF
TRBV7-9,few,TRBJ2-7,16,CASSLKSSGGSYEQYF
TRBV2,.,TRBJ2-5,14,CASSLGTEQETQYF
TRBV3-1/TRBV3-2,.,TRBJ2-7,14,CASSQDSFTYEQYF
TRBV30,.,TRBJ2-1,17,CAWSPPRRTSLGNEQFF
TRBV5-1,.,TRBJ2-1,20,CASSPPFRLAGGLKGNEQFF
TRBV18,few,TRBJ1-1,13,CASSPQGFTEAFF
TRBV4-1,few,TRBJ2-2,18,CASSQAKGGRPNTGELFF
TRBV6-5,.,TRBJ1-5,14,CASGGTYSNQPQHF
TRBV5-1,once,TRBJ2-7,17,CASSLTPLASGSYEQYF
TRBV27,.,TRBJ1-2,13,CASSLAGPYGYTF
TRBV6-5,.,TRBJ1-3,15,CASMFDRVAGNTIYF
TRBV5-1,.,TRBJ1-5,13,CASSLEQNQPQHF
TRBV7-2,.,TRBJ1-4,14,CASSRGGSNEKLFF
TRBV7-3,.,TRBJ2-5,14,CASSLRGQGGTQYF
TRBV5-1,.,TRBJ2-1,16,CASSLNGQGSGNEQFF
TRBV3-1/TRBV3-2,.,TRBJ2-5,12,CASSQRGGTQYF
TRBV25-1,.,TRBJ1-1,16,CASSAPSSGEGTEAFF
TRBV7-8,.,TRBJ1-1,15,CASSSWRDTGTEAFF
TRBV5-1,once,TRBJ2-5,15,CASRGLAGGQETQYF
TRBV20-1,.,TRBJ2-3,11,CSAPDRVTQYF
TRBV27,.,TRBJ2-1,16,CASSSGASRSYNEQFF
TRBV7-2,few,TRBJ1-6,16,CASSFGAGIYNSPLHF
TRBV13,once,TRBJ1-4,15,CASSLVGQINEKLFF
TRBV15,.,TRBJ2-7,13,CATSRVGSYEQYF
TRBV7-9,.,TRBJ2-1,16,CASSLVGWVLYNEQFF
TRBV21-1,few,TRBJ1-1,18,CASSKGGKYHRGQTEAFF
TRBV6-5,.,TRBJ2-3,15,CASRSGTGDTDTQYF
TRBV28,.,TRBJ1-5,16,CASSSGQGARNQPQHF
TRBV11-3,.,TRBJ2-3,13,CASSQGGTDTQYF
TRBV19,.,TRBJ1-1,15,CASSIAMGTDTEAFF
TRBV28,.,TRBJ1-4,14,CASSPDREGEKLFF
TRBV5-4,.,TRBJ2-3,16,CASSLVYGGSTDTQYF
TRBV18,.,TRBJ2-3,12,CASSPPRDTQYF
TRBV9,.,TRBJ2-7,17,CASSVEGSGRIPTEQYF
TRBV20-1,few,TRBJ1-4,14,CSASPGTGAEKLFF
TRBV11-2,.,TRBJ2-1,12,CASSSGVGEQFF
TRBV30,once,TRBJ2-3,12,CAWSGDRGKQYF
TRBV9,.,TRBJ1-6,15,CASSVEDGYNSPLHF
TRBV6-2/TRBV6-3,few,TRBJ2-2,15,CASSPGQGKPGELFF
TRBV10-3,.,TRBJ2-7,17,CAISESGTSGRSYEQYF
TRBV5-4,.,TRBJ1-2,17,CASSTRTGTIVNYGYTF
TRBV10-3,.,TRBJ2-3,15,CAIRDDTRSTDTQYF
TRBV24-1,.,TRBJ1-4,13,CATSDRGSEKLFF
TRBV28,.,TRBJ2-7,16,CASSLAGGTQSYEQYF
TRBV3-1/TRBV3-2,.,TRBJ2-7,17,CASSPGTSGSPTYEQYF
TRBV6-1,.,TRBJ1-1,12,CASSEGNTEAFF
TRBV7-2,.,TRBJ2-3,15,CASSLEGRAPDTQYF